In its sample, the clone carrying this TCR beta chain was seen many times. This sample was included in a study of T cell repertoires in cytomegalovirus infection. CDR3 length: 14 residues. The V end lost 4 bases, the J end lost 4 bases, and 14 bases lay between the germline ends. The germline V gene has CDR1 SGHNT and CDR2 YYREEE (reference sequence). TCRdb used MiXCR to reprocess the reads, holding one entry per CDR3 protein. Seen here are some 280,000 distinct CDR3 sequences, 12% to 15% observed once, and the top ten hold 7.5% to 10%. This receptor was identified in a human donor in good health (CMV status not recorded). Some clones in this sample may be carry-over from other donors' samples. Sequencing was done on a sample of PBMCs. The chain employs TRBV5-4 and TRBJ2-5; D might be TRBD2 (5 bases). CDR3 nucleotides: TGTGCCAGCAGCCCTGGACGGGCGGGAGAGACCCAGTACTTC. As protein: CASSPGRAGETQYF.